These T cell receptor beta chains were read from a single sample in a study of beta chain features in type 1 diabetes. Repertoires were generated with immunoSEQ multiplex PCR, while TCRdb's copy carries only in-frame clones and drops some. This table has roughly 350,000 clones, approximately 11% appearing once. Material for sequencing was naive CD4+ T cells from blood. All receptors come from a woman aged 30 to 39 in good health. Both conserved end residues are part of each CDR3.

V	J	CDR3
TRBV6-1	TRBJ2-4	CASSEWEEATKNIQYF
TRBV5-4	TRBJ1-1	CASSLDRGITEAFF
TRBV21-1	TRBJ2-5	CASSKGRITGQETQYF
TRBV27	TRBJ2-1	CASRAPGTGYNEQFF
TRBV18	TRBJ2-1	CASSPPSDEQFF
TRBV5-4	TRBJ2-1	CASSFGGGTSSYNEQFF
TRBV15	TRBJ1-4	CATSLRQGVTKLFF
TRBV9	TRBJ1-2	CASSSRYGYTF
TRBV28	TRBJ1-5	CASSLDGQPQHF
TRBV5-1	TRBJ2-1	CASRSAGGTYNEQFF
TRBV7-2	TRBJ2-5	CASTTAGLPQETQYF
TRBV5-1	TRBJ1-5	CASSDGTGYRPQHF
TRBV7-2	TRBJ2-5	CASSFQGAQTQYF
TRBV6-1	TRBJ2-7	CASSEEPRYEQYF
TRBV7-9	TRBJ2-3	CASSSSGGTDTQYF
TRBV7-2	TRBJ1-4	CASSLTGRGNEKLFF
TRBV13	TRBJ2-3	CASSFPGASTDTQYF
TRBV18	TRBJ2-7	CASSVSREPGEQYF
TRBV5-1	TRBJ2-5	CASSLLASRQETQYF
TRBV2	TRBJ2-3	CASTSQKYADTQYF
TRBV4-2	TRBJ2-1	CASSQQRVLTSDRWEQFF
TRBV5-8	TRBJ1-5	CASSLVPGQPQHF
TRBV5-4	TRBJ2-7	CASSIGTSGSYEQYF
TRBV29-1	TRBJ1-2	CSVASQGALGYTF
TRBV19	TRBJ2-5	CASSIRRSGLAETQYF
TRBV28	TRBJ2-1	CASSSQTSGYNEQFF
TRBV23-1	TRBJ2-3	CASSQSTASGLHTDTQYF
TRBV4-2	TRBJ1-2	CASSQDIDRESNYGYTF
TRBV6-5	TRBJ1-3	CASSYNRGNTIYF
TRBV7-3	TRBJ2-1	CASSPVVGTPGEQFF
TRBV28	TRBJ2-1	CASSPAGAGGVGEQFF
TRBV7-2	TRBJ2-4	CASSLPQGTKNIQYF
TRBV15	TRBJ2-1	CATSSPSRLAGPNEQFF
TRBV6-5	TRBJ2-7	CASWTGGFNEQYF
TRBV20-1	TRBJ2-1	CSASGSNEQFF
TRBV7-2	TRBJ2-7	CASSLGRSTYEQYF
TRBV25-1	TRBJ2-7	CASSEDRVLYEQYF
TRBV6-5	TRBJ2-5	CASKIGGNQETQYF
TRBV29-1	TRBJ2-7	CSVGLGQGYEQYF
TRBV27	TRBJ2-5	CASSFGGAQETQYF
TRBV15	TRBJ1-1	CATSRPGQGAGAFF
TRBV5-6	TRBJ2-7	CASRFRTSGSYEQYF
TRBV28	TRBJ2-7	CASSYTSGSIGNEQYF
TRBV29-1	TRBJ2-1	CSGLSYNEQFF
TRBV5-1	TRBJ1-4	CASSGLGNEKLFF
TRBV5-4	TRBJ2-7	CASSWDRPPYEQYF
TRBV11-3	TRBJ2-1	CASSFSLAGYNEQFF
TRBV6-5	TRBJ2-5	CASSRGQGPQETQYF